This T cell receptor beta chain was identified in a study of T-cell memory formation after mild COVID-19. TCRdb passed the 5' RACE reads through MiXCR, listing each CDR3 protein once. The profile shows about 350,000 distinct CDR3 sequences, roughly 15% of them singletons. Losses at the gene ends were 7 bases for V and 0 bases for J; bases not matched to a gene: 2. The CDR3 runs 13 residues. CDR1 SGHNT and CDR2 YYREEE come from the germline V gene (reference sequence). The chain uses TRBV5-4 and TRBJ2-3; 7 nucleotides align to TRBD1. The origin of this receptor is a man younger than 35 who had mild COVID-19 (a few samples of this study predate the infection). Cell type and time point are not known. The sample was PBMCs or a T cell subset sorted from them (not recorded which). The CDR3 DNA reads as TGTGCCAGCCCGGGACAGAGCACAGATACGCAGTATTTT. Protein sequence: CASPGQSTDTQYF.